What follows are 27 T cell receptor beta chains derived from one specimen sequenced in a study of blood T cells in healthy people across ages. Sample-barcoded 5' priming and a J-beta primer mix drove a second PCR of roughly 6 to 12 cycles. TCRdb re-derived calls from the 5' RACE reads in MiXCR, one entry per CDR3 protein. This table has about 1.7 million distinct CDR3 sequences, approximately 28% appearing once. Input material: blood. The receptors stem from a woman in her 30s in good health.

This clonotype has only a few counts. The rearrangement joins TRBV20-1 to TRBJ2-5; 12 bases are a match to TRBD2. With 5 bases clipped from V and 5 bases from J, the junction kept 6 bases outside the gene matches. CDR3 size: 14 residues. The germline V gene has CDR1 DFQATT and CDR2 SNEGSKA (reference sequence). The CDR3 sequence: CSAPSGGARETQYF. CDR3 nucleotide sequence: TGCAGTGCTCCTAGCGGGGGGGCCCGGGAGACCCAGTACTTC.

Only a few counts were recorded for this clonotype. V is TRBV9 and J is TRBJ2-1; a weak D match, TRBD2 (5 bases). V lost 3 bases and J lost 1, with 11 bases in between. The CDR3 totals 15 residues. Germline assignment: CDR1 SGDLS and CDR2 YYNGEE. The CDR3 loop is CASSALEGSYNEQFF. As DNA, the CDR3 is TGTGCCAGCAGCGCCCTAGAGGGATCCTACAATGAGCAGTTCTTC. The full variable domain, rest sourced from reference TRBV9 and TRBJ2-1, is DSGVTQTPKHLITATGQRVTLRCSPRSGDLSVYWYQQSLDQGLQFLIQYYNGEERAKGNILERFSAQQFPDLHSELNLSSLELGDSALYFCASSALEGSYNEQFFGPGTRLTVL.

V and J are TRBV30 and TRBJ1-1, with no clear D. The CDR3 spans 10 residues. CDR1 is GTSNPN and CDR2 is SVGIG in the germline V gene (reference sequence). Trimming pared 2 bases from V and 3 bases from J, leaving 1 base between. The CDR3 coding sequence is TGTGCCTGGAGTTACACTGAAGCTTTCTTT. Its protein is CAWSYTEAFF.

V and J are TRBV5-1 and TRBJ2-7; D not certain. Trimming took 0 bases from V and 0 from J, leaving 13 bases between them. The CDR3 has 16 amino acids. CDR1 is SGHRS and CDR2 is YFSETQ in the germline V gene. The CDR3 loop reads CASSLGPRKNSYEQYF. DNA of the CDR3: TGCGCCAGCAGCTTGGGGCCAAGGAAGAACTCCTACGAGCAGTACTTC.

This sequence joins TRBV7-2 and TRBJ2-3; D perhaps matches TRBD2 (5 bases). The V and J ends lost 3 bases and 1 base respectively, with 11 bases between them. The CDR3 spans 15 residues. Germline V CDR1 and CDR2: SGHTA, FQGNSA. The CDR3 loop reads CASSFPAAGTDTQYF. CDR3 coding DNA: TGTGCCAGCAGCTTTCCAGCGGCCGGCACAGATACGCAGTATTTT.

The chain is built from TRBV7-2 and TRBJ1-1, with D tentatively TRBD1 (5 bases). CDR1 is SGHTA, CDR2 FQGNSA, per germline. V dropped 6 bases and J dropped 6 bases, with 14 bases sitting between them. This CDR3 has 13 residues. CDR3 region: CASRPGGAPEAFF. For the CDR3, the DNA is TGTGCCAGCAGACCGGGGGGTGCTCCTGAAGCTTTCTTT.

This clonotype occurred a few times. The chain uses TRBV12-3 or TRBV12-4 and TRBJ1-6, with D perhaps TRBD1 (6 bases). V was pared by 1 base and J by 10 bases, with 14 bases between. The CDR3 length is 15 residues. The CDR3: CASSLGYRVMSPLHF. The CDR3 coding sequence is TGTGCCAGCAGTTTAGGTTACAGGGTAATGTCACCCCTCCACTTT.

This clonotype was detected ten times or more. The CDR3 DNA is TGTGCCATCAGTGAGTCGCCAGGGCGCACCTACGAGCAGTACTTC. It specifies CAISESPGRTYEQYF. The chain is built from TRBV10-3 and TRBJ2-7, with a possible D match to TRBD1 (5 bases). This CDR3 has 15 amino acids. The germline gives CDR1 ENHRY, CDR2 SYGVKD. The germline V and J ends were trimmed by 0 bases and 2 bases, with 11 bases remaining between them.

The rearrangement links TRBV12-3 or TRBV12-4 to TRBJ2-5; 10 nucleotides align to TRBD2. There are 15 residues in the CDR3. Trimming cost V 6 bases and J 4 bases; bases outside gene matches: 8. The chain's CDR3 is CASRVRAGGRETQYF. The CDR3 DNA follows: TGTGCCAGCAGGGTACGAGCGGGGGGGCGAGAGACCCAGTACTTC.

J is TRBJ2-3 and V is TRBV7-8; 11 bases match TRBD1. The CDR3 loop spans 16 amino acids. V gave up 3 bases and J gave up 4 bases; unmatched junction bases: 6. The germline gives CDR1 SGHVS, CDR2 FQNEAQ. The chain's CDR3 is CASSFFGQGASDTQYF. CDR3 bases: TGTGCCAGCAGCTTTTTCGGACAGGGGGCATCAGATACGCAGTATTTT.

The CDR3 DNA is TGTGCCAGCAGCCAAGAAGAGGACAGGGCGTATGGCTACACCTTC. Translated, it gives CASSQEEDRAYGYTF. The chain carries TRBV3-1 and TRBJ1-2; 8 positions match TRBD1. The CDR3 totals 15 residues. Looked up from germline, CDR1 is LGHDT and CDR2 is YNNKEL (reference sequence). V lost 0 bases, J lost 5 bases, and 5 bases stayed unmatched.

This chain links TRBV9 with TRBJ2-5, with D maybe TRBD2 (5 bases). V lost 1 base to trimming and J lost 1 base, with 11 bases between them. The CDR3 runs to 15 residues. Germline V gene lookup returns CDR1 SGDLS and CDR2 YYNGEE. CDR3 amino acids: CASSVSARVQETQYF. CDR3 DNA: TGTGCCAGCAGCGTATCCGCGCGGGTCCAAGAGACCCAGTACTTC.

CDR3 sequence: CASSAIGGFSTDTQYF. CDR3 bases: TGTGCCAGCAGCGCCATCGGGGGGTTTAGCACAGATACGCAGTATTTT. The gene calls are TRBV28 and TRBJ2-3; 7 bases agree with TRBD2. This CDR3 contains 16 residues. The trim removed 6 bases at V and 0 bases at J, leaving 9 bases unmatched. The V gene's germline CDR1 is MDHEN and CDR2 SYDVKM.

This clonotype has only a few counts. The chain joins TRBV5-1 to TRBJ2-7; either TRBD1 or TRBD2 may fit D (6 bases each). The CDR3 covers 14 residues. Germline lookup yields CDR1 SGHRS and CDR2 YFSETQ. The V end was cut by 5 bases, the J end by 5 bases, with 17 bases between. CDR3 nucleotides: TGCGCCAGCAGGGCAGGGGTACCGGGGGACGAGCAGTACTTC. Its translation: CASRAGVPGDEQYF.

For this clonotype: The junction differs from germline at one of its ends, possibly a read error. The rearrangement uses TRBV20-1 and TRBJ2-1, with D possibly TRBD2 on 5 matching bases. The CDR3 totals 12 residues. CDR1 and CDR2 from the germline V gene are DFQATT and SNEGSKA (reference sequence). CDR3 DNA sequence: TGCAGTACTAGATATAGCCTAGATGAGCAGTTCTTC. This encodes CSTRYSLDEQFF.

The V and J genes are TRBV20-1 and TRBJ2-1; 10 bases line up with TRBD2. The J segment lost 2 bases and the V segment lost 3 bases, leaving 7 bases of the junction unmatched. This CDR3 is built from 16 residues. Germline CDR1 is DFQATT and CDR2 is SNEGSKA (reference sequence). Here the CDR3 DNA reads TGCAGTGCTAGGGGTATAGCGGGGGGCCCCTACAATGAGCAGTTCTTC. Translation: CSARGIAGGPYNEQFF.

At least ten counts were recorded for this clonotype. This chain uses TRBV15 with TRBJ2-6; D not resolved. Trimming removed 6 bases from V and 0 bases from J, with 15 bases in between. Per germline, CDR1 LNHNV and CDR2 YYDKDF (reference sequence). The CDR3 runs 17 residues. The CDR3 coding sequence is TGTGCCACCAGTGAGGCGGCAGGTGTCTCTGGGGCCAACGTCCTGACTTTC. Its protein product is CATSEAAGVSGANVLTF.

Points on this clonotype: At one end, the junction sequence differs from germline, possibly due to a read error. The chain joins TRBV6-5 to TRBJ2-1; D possibly corresponds to TRBD2 (5 bases). CDR1 is MNHEY and CDR2 is SVGAGI in the germline V gene. CDR3 size: 13 residues. As DNA, the CDR3 is TGTGCCAGCAGTTACTCGACGGACTTTCTGGAGGTCTTC. Its translation: CASSYSTDFLEVF.

This clonotype was seen many times. This chain joins TRBV2 and TRBJ2-5; 9 positions agree with TRBD1. The CDR3 consists of 12 residues. The V gene end was trimmed by 8 bases and the J gene end by 6 bases; junction bases not matched to a gene: 4. Germline V lookup: CDR1 SNHLY, CDR2 FYNNEI. The CDR3: CASLDRGKTQYF. DNA for the CDR3: TGTGCCAGCCTTGACAGGGGGAAGACCCAGTACTTC.

Turning to this clonotype: At one end the junction does not follow the germline gene, possibly because of a read error. The chain uses TRBV11-2 and TRBJ2-2, with 12 bases that match TRBD2. The CDR3 totals 18 residues. The germline V gene has CDR1 SGHAT and CDR2 FQNNGV. The CDR3 loop reads CASSLGRLAGANTGERFF. CDR3 DNA: TGTGCCAGCAGCTTAGGCCGACTAGCGGGGGCGAACACCGGGGAGCGGTTTTTT.

In this sample, this clonotype turned up a few times. The chain joins TRBV12-3 or TRBV12-4 to TRBJ2-5; D gene unclear. The CDR3 length is 13 residues. Trimming left V 5 bases short and J 0 bases short, with 7 bases between. CDR3 bases: TGTGCCAGCAGTCCAGAGTACCAAGAGACCCAGTACTTC. Translation: CASSPEYQETQYF.

V gene TRBV5-1 combines with J gene TRBJ2-7; 9 nucleotides agree with TRBD1. V was clipped by 1 base and J by 2 bases; unmatched bases: 7. Germline CDR1 SGHRS, CDR2 YFSETQ. The CDR3 covers 16 residues. In DNA form, the CDR3 reads TGCGCCAGCAGCTTGTCCGGACAGGGGAGAACCTACGAGCAGTACTTC. It yields the protein CASSLSGQGRTYEQYF.

This clonotype occurred a few times. This chain links TRBV11-2 with TRBJ2-1; D could derive from TRBD1 or TRBD2 (5 bases each). This CDR3 is built from 15 residues. Germline V gene lookup returns CDR1 SGHAT and CDR2 FQNNGV. The V gene lost 6 bases and the J gene lost 0 bases, with 12 bases spanning the gap. The CDR3 DNA reads as TGTGCCAGCAGGGCGGTTGGGGGCTCCTACAATGAGCAGTTCTTC. This gives the protein CASRAVGGSYNEQFF.

Comment on this clonotype: The CDR3 ends on some other residue instead of the conserved phenylalanine or tryptophan, so this is likely a read error. The chain employs TRBV24-1 and TRBJ1-1; 9 bases agree with TRBD1. The CDR3 has 14 amino acids. V shed 6 bases and J 3 bases; nucleotides not matched to a gene: 4. Germline V gene sequence: CDR1 KGHDR, CDR2 SFDVKD. Here the CDR3 reads CATSPTGGHTEAFV. The CDR3, as DNA: TGTGCCACCAGTCCTACAGGGGGCCACACTGAAGCTTTCGTT.

To note about this clonotype: This may arise from a read error, as a much more abundant clone is one base away. The V call is TRBV15, the J call TRBJ2-7; D not certain. Germline assignment: CDR1 LNHNV and CDR2 YYDKDF (reference sequence). This CDR3 is built from 12 residues. Written as DNA, the CDR3 is TGTGGGACGGGCAGAGGCTCCTACGAGCAGTACTTC. Translated: CGTGRGSYEQYF.

This clonotype was observed at least ten times. V is TRBV10-3 and J is TRBJ1-2, with D possibly matching TRBD1 (5 bases). V was pared by 4 bases and J by 0 bases, with 12 bases between. The CDR3 runs to 15 residues. Looked up from germline, CDR1 is ENHRY and CDR2 is SYGVKD. The CDR3 sequence is CAISAGFRPNYGYTF. CDR3 in DNA: TGTGCCATCAGTGCAGGGTTTAGACCTAACTATGGCTACACCTTC.

CDR3 nucleotide sequence: TGTGCCAGCAGCCTCCAGTCGCGGGGGGCTGTGGGTACGCAGTATTTT. It specifies CASSLQSRGAVGTQYF. This chain joins TRBV9 and TRBJ2-3; 8 bases are a match to TRBD2. J lost 8 bases, V lost 4 bases, and 15 bases had no gene match. This CDR3 is built from 16 residues. Germline V gene lookup returns CDR1 SGDLS and CDR2 YYNGEE. The whole variable domain, remainder taken from reference TRBV9 and TRBJ2-3, is DSGVTQTPKHLITATGQRVTLRCSPRSGDLSVYWYQQSLDQGLQFLIQYYNGEERAKGNILERFSAQQFPDLHSELNLSSLELGDSALYFCASSLQSRGAVGTQYFGPGTRLTVL.